This T cell receptor beta chain was sequenced during a study of T cells after yellow fever vaccination. Turning to the study itself: Fractions containing few cells were prepared with SMART-Seq v4 Ultra Low Input. Study findings and constraints: Among all clonotypes, a small share was observed in both CD4 and CD8 compartments.

Each CDR3 protein gets one entry after TCRdb re-called the 5' RACE reads with MiXCR. Of roughly 310,000 distinct CDR3 sequences listed, about 3.5% are singletons. Many counts were recorded for this clonotype. Its antigen is not identified. The TCR comes from a man younger than 35 who received the YFV17D yellow fever vaccine. Source: PBMCs, taken on the day of the yellow fever booster vaccination.

The CDR3 loop is CASSSGLAINNEQFF. As DNA, the CDR3 is TGTGCCAGCAGCTCGGGACTGGCGATTAACAATGAGCAGTTCTTC. V is TRBV7-9 and J is TRBJ2-1, with D maybe TRBD2 (6 bases). CDR1 is SEHNR, CDR2 FQNEAQ, per germline (reference sequence). V was clipped by 4 bases and J by 5 bases, with 15 bases between them. The CDR3 length is 15 residues.